These 5 T cell receptor beta chains were sequenced from one sample in a study of OX40 agonist ivuxolimab in advanced cancers. The repertoire was sequenced with immunoSEQ multiplex PCR; TCRdb's copy has only in-frame clones and lacks some. The sample carries over 50,000 clones, roughly 91% recorded once. This specimen consisted of CD4+ or CD8+ T cells sorted from blood, obtained in a trial of the OX40 agonist ivuxolimab. These TCRs come from an adult with an advanced solid tumor such as melanoma, head and neck, liver or kidney cancer.

This chain joins TRBV28 and TRBJ2-7; 8 positions match TRBD1. After removal of 4 bases from V and 4 bases from J, the junction contained 9 bases not matched to a gene. The length of the CDR3 is 15 residues. CDR1 and CDR2 (germline): MDHEN, SYDVKM. CDR3 DNA: TGTGCCAGCAGTTCGACTCGGACAGGGAAGTACGAGCAGTACTTC. This translates into CASSSTRTGKYEQYF. The whole variable domain, remainder taken from reference TRBV28 and TRBJ2-7, is DVKVTQSSRYLVKRTGEKVFLECVQDMDHENMFWYRQDPGLGLRLIYFSYDVKMKEKGDIPEGYSVSREKKERFSLILESASTNQTSMYLCASSSTRTGKYEQYFGPGTRLTVT.

The chain employs TRBV27 and TRBJ1-1; D is unclear. Germline CDR1 MNHEY, CDR2 SMNVEV (reference sequence). Trimming removed 8 bases from V and 5 bases from J, with 18 bases in between. The CDR3 is 14 amino acids. CDR3 sequence (DNA): TGTGCCAGCGGTCCCTACTCGGGGTCTACTGAAGCTTTCTTT. This encodes CASGPYSGSTEAFF.

The chain links TRBV11-1 to TRBJ2-5; D gene ambiguous. The ends were cut back, 4 bases at V and 5 bases at J, with 8 bases in the middle. Germline V gives CDR1 SGHAT, CDR2 FQDESV (reference sequence). The CDR3 sequence is 12 residues long. In DNA form, the CDR3 reads TGTGCCAGCAGCTCGAATTGGGAGACCCAGTACTTC. This encodes CASSSNWETQYF.

This clone was detected only once. The gene calls are TRBV19 and TRBJ2-7, with 10 bases identical to TRBD1. Germline CDR1 is LNHDA and CDR2 is SQIVND (reference sequence). This CDR3 is built from 16 residues. J lost 4 bases, V lost 5 bases, and 11 bases had no gene match. Here the CDR3 reads CASSSRGQGSGYEQYF. The CDR3 DNA reads as TGTGCCAGTAGTTCCCGGGGACAGGGGAGTGGTTACGAGCAGTACTTC.

The V call is TRBV14, the J call TRBJ2-5; tentatively, D is TRBD1 or TRBD2 (5 bases each). Germline-derived CDR1 and CDR2 are SGHDN and FVKESK. There are 13 residues in the CDR3. V lost 4 bases, J lost 0 bases, and 6 bases lay in between. The CDR3 coding sequence is TGTGCCAGCAGCCGGGGGAACCAAGAGACCCAGTACTTC. The encoded protein is CASSRGNQETQYF.